This record concerns one T cell receptor beta chain sequence. This clonotype was detected ten times or more. Its antigen is currently not known. No qualities accompany the bases; no much larger clone lies one base away. This entry is derived from a study of regulatory T cells in long-lasting Graves disease (dated by TCRdb to 2020 to 2023). Study-level background: Patients with newly diagnosed Graves' disease had been on antithyroid drugs for under 3 months. The study was conducted in China and was registered as a clinical trial. Peripheral blood TCR sequencing and RNA sequencing compared persistent Graves' disease patients with newly diagnosed Graves' disease patients. TCR sequencing covered some 13 persistent and about 20 newly diagnosed Graves' disease patients, some 33 samples in total.

What the study reported, not specific to this receptor: The authors noted that the small sample size was a limitation that may lower accuracy. Persistent patients shared more public clonotypes among themselves (around 3,000) than newly diagnosed patients did (over 900). Because the primary lesion, thyroid tissue, could not be accessed, the study looked at peripheral blood alone. Sequencing and analysis were restricted to the TCR beta chain. TRBV28, TRBJ1-2 and TRBJ2-5 were preferentially used in persistent disease, while TRBV20-1 and TRBJ2-1 were favored in newly diagnosed disease. Compared with newly diagnosed patients, patients with persistent Graves' disease had lower TCR Shannon entropy and fewer highly expanded clones, which suggests clonal expansion.

In the paper's terms, the time point label means: newly diagnosed GD, antithyroid drugs for less than 3 months. RNA was extracted from PBMCs in TRIzol for both TCR sequencing and RNA sequencing. The diagnosis of Graves' disease was made according to American Thyroid Association guidelines. Patients were recruited from an endocrinology department in Xi'an, China. Each patient gave about 9.1 milliliters of peripheral blood, collected in an EDTA anticoagulant tube. PBMCs were isolated by Ficoll Paque Plus density gradient separation without further T cell sorting. An Agilent 2100 Bioanalyzer and agarose gel were used to check RNA quality, and a NanoDrop 2000 was used to measure RNA concentration. For CDR1 and CDR2, the germline V gene (reference sequence) lists DFQATT and SNEGSKA. V is trimmed back by 5 bases and J by 4 bases, and the junction contains 8 bases that no gene match accounts for. The CDR3 starts with the cysteine, ends with the phenylalanine, and has 14 residues. Of the read, only the CDR3 DNA is kept; its 42 bases are in frame from base 1.

Library preparation employed multiplex PCR. Sequenced on an Illumina HiSeq 4000. TCR beta libraries were built with iRepertoire HTBI primers and Arm-PCR amplification of CDR3 regions. Before sequencing, the PCR products went through gel purification. For the original study's pipeline: Gene usage analysis of CDR3 amino acid clonotypes relied on the 60 or so TRBV and 13 to 15 TRBJ segments identified across samples. Filtered high-quality paired reads were merged into contigs using COPE and FqMerger. Contigs were aligned with BLAST to IMGT TRBV, TRBD and TRBJ reference genes, and CDR3 was defined per IMGT. Any clonotype with a frequency above 0.1% was classified as a highly expanded clone. Shannon entropy was used to measure repertoire diversity, and the Gini coefficient was used to measure V-J evenness. A clonotype was considered public if more than one individual shared it. Starting from the raw public reads, TCRdb applied fastp trimming at Q25, assembled clones with MiXCR and retained in-frame beta chains. One record per CDR3 amino acid sequence lists the most common genes and DNA. The authors' filters were not applied to this entry. The sample table records roughly 320,000 distinct CDR3 sequences; around 15% of these occur just once. The biggest ten clones account for 30% of the sample.

These data also formed part of another study, on T cells in Graves' hyperthyroidism and ophthalmopathy. Per that second paper: Stable Graves' hyperthyroidism was defined as the absence of progression to ophthalmopathy over 18 months of follow-up. Hyperthyroidism patients were aged 18 to 65 years and newly diagnosed, with disease duration of less than 2 months. The study excluded patients with uncontrolled infections, other autoimmune diseases, pregnancy or lactation. Diagnoses relied on clinical symptoms, serum thyroxine and TRAb, thyroid ultrasound and orbital computed tomography. The first round of RT-PCR for the TCR CDR3 was performed with the HTBI primer set and the Qiagen OneStep RT-PCR kit. Most expanded thyroid clonotypes (frequency above 0.001) were also detected in blood, suggesting blood repertoires may reflect thyroid immune responses. A 13 V-J signature model separated ophthalmopathy from stable hyperthyroidism, with nearly 90% sensitivity and 81.08% specificity in cross-validation and 80%/75% in testing. In validation, progression to ophthalmopathy was predicted by the model with roughly 71% sensitivity and 72% to 85% specificity, a median of approximately 6.5 months before onset. To identify distinguishing TCR V-J signatures, a discovery cohort of about 95 patients was used, comprising 40 to 45 with Graves' ophthalmopathy and approximately 57 with stable Graves' hyperthyroidism. Prospective prediction of ophthalmopathy was tested in an independent validation cohort consisting of 18 to 20 hyperthyroidism patients and more than 15 patients who later progressed to ophthalmopathy. The 100 or so discovery patients were divided at random into training and test sets in a 7:3 ratio. In addition, the study compared T-cell repertoires in thyroid tissue and in blood from about six Graves' hyperthyroidism patients. After blood sampling, hyperthyroidism patients were treated with methimazole at a starting dose of 30 mg daily, and ophthalmopathy patients were treated with high-dose intravenous methylprednisolone. A second multiplex PCR round built the libraries, followed by size selection and purification. Libraries were sequenced paired-end with 100 bp reads on an Illumina HiSeq2000. Raw data were processed with SOAPnuke, discarding reads with adapters, uncalled bases, mean Phred below 15, or no exact constant-primer or identifier match. COPE v1.2.5 was used to merge high-quality paired reads, and clonotypes were defined as unique nucleotide sequences. Clonotypes were aligned to IMGT TRBV, TRBD and TRBJ reference segments using MiTCR v1.1. Only V-J combinations with frequency above 0.0001, covering roughly 99% of repertoires, were analysed. The TCS score was defined as the ratio of F50 (clonal expansion) to E x V (chaos), calculated using BLOSUM62-based TCRdist between CDR3 peptides within each V-J. Welch's t-statistics and random forest reduced fewer than 600 V-J features to around 14, which were used in a naive Bayes classifier (R e1071). Sample size was not statistically predetermined, and blinding of investigators to group allocation was not performed. The paper describes TCR Vbeta CDR3 sequencing of about 140 peripheral blood samples, made up of approximately 40 ophthalmopathy patients, around 78 hyperthyroidism patients and 17 progressor patients.

The receptor's source is a man aged 35 to 55 with Graves disease. Donor details come from another sample of the same person, matched by shared clones. The specimen comprised peripheral blood mononuclear cells (PBMCs), sampled at new diagnosis, from a patient treated with antithyroid drugs. The chain is made from TRBV20-1 and TRBJ2-1, with 7 middle bases fitting TRBD1. DNA sequence: TGCAGTGCTCCCGGGGACAGCTTGTACAATGAGCAGTTCTTC. Its protein product is CSAPGDSLYNEQFF.